The 24 T cell receptor beta chains listed next were all sequenced from one sample in a study of blood T cell repertoires in COVID-19. Produced via immunoSEQ multiplex PCR; TCRdb's table is partial and in-frame only. The sample consists of 300,000 to 450,000 clones, around 85% of them appearing once. Specimen: peripheral blood. These receptors were obtained from a woman aged 18-29 years with acute or convalescent COVID-19.

The chain has TRBV19 and TRBJ1-6; D possibly corresponds to TRBD1 (6 bases). There are 15 residues in the CDR3. Deletions cut 8 bases from V and 10 bases from J, with 21 bases between. Germline lookup yields CDR1 LNHDA and CDR2 SQIVND (reference sequence). The CDR3 sequence is CASSATLTGFSPLHF. CDR3 nucleotide sequence: TGTGCCAGTTCCGCGACTTTAACAGGGTTCTCACCCCTCCACTTT.

This clone was seen a handful of times. This chain joins TRBV18 and TRBJ1-1, with TRBD1 matching 10 bases. V gave up 1 base and J gave up 5 bases; unmatched junction bases: 4. CDR1 is KGHSH, CDR2 LQKENI, per germline. The CDR3 spans 15 residues. DNA of the CDR3: TGTGCCAGCTCACCACAAGGACAGGGGGGAACTGAAGCTTTCTTT. Translation gives CASSPQGQGGTEAFF.

The V gene is TRBV7-9, the J gene TRBJ1-5; D is uncertain. Deletions cut 5 bases from V and 2 bases from J, with 7 bases between. CDR1 is SEHNR and CDR2 is FQNEAQ in the germline V gene (reference sequence). This CDR3 is built from 13 residues. As DNA, the CDR3 is TGTGCCAGCAGCGTTAGCGGCAATCAGCCCCAGCATTTT. This translates into CASSVSGNQPQHF.

The chain has TRBV7-9 and TRBJ2-5, with D unclear. The ends were cut back, 6 bases at V and 2 bases at J, with 16 bases in the middle. Germline V CDR1 and CDR2: SEHNR, FQNEAQ (reference sequence). CDR3 size: 15 residues. The CDR3 DNA sequence: TGTGCCAGCAGTCAAGTGTCCGGTGTACAAGAGACCCAGTACTTC. It codes for CASSQVSGVQETQYF. The full variable domain, completed using reference TRBV7-9 and TRBJ2-5, is DTGVSQNPRHKITKRGQNVTFRCDPISEHNRLYWYRQTLGQGPEFLTYFQNEAQLEKSRLLSDRFSAERPKGSFSTLEIQRTEQGDSAMYLCASSQVSGVQETQYFGPGTRLLVL.

The V call is TRBV28, the J call TRBJ1-6; D gene uncertain. V lost 2 bases and J lost 10, with 9 bases in between. Germline values: CDR1 MDHEN, CDR2 SYDVKM. The CDR3 consists of 13 residues. The CDR3 sequence is CASSLGGPSPLHF. The CDR3, as DNA: TGTGCCAGCAGTTTAGGTGGGCCCTCACCCCTCCACTTT.

The chain joins TRBV4-1 to TRBJ2-7; D remains unclear. Germline CDR1 reads MGHRA; CDR2 reads YSYEKL. The CDR3 contains 13 residues. The ends were cut back, 4 bases at V and 0 bases at J, with 7 bases in the middle. CDR3 DNA: TGCGCCAGCAGCCCCAACTACTCCTACGAGCAGTACTTC. It codes for CASSPNYSYEQYF.

This clone was counted many times. This chain links TRBV6-5 with TRBJ1-2, with D maybe TRBD1 (6 bases). The germline V gene has CDR1 MNHEY and CDR2 SVGAGI. This CDR3 has 14 residues. The V end was cut by 0 bases, the J end by 6 bases, with 11 bases between. The CDR3 DNA follows: TGTGCCAGCAGTTACTCCACAGGGTTCAATGGCTACACCTTC. Translation: CASSYSTGFNGYTF.

The chain uses TRBV6-5 and TRBJ1-1, with D tentatively TRBD1 (5 bases). CDR3 length: 11 amino acids. In germline, CDR1 is MNHEY, CDR2 SVGAGI. The V end was cut by 3 bases, the J end by 10 bases, with 9 bases between. The CDR3 here is CASSYGAGAFF. The CDR3, as DNA: TGTGCCAGCAGTTATGGGGCTGGAGCTTTCTTT.

The chain couples TRBV5-6 to TRBJ2-5; D is possibly TRBD2 (5 bases). Trimming stripped 3 bases from V and 3 bases from J, with 12 bases between. This CDR3 contains 14 residues. Germline CDR1 SGHDT, CDR2 YYEEEE. The CDR3 coding sequence is TGTGCCAGCAGCTGGGCGGGCACAGAAGAGACCCAGTACTTC. Amino acids: CASSWAGTEETQYF.

The rearrangement links TRBV7-9 to TRBJ1-3, with 8 bases that match TRBD1. Germline V gene sequence: CDR1 SEHNR, CDR2 FQNEAQ (reference sequence). The CDR3 is made up of 15 amino acids. V was clipped by 5 bases and J by 3 bases; unmatched bases: 6. CDR3 region: CASSSEDRVGNTIYF. In nucleotides, the CDR3 is TGTGCCAGCAGCAGCGAGGACAGGGTTGGAAACACCATATATTTT.

This clone was counted a few times. The gene calls are TRBV5-6 and TRBJ1-2; possible D gene TRBD1, 6 bases. The CDR3 spans 16 residues. CDR1 is SGHDT, CDR2 YYEEEE, per germline. V was shortened by 1 base and J by 3 bases, with 16 bases between the two germline ends. CDR3 in amino acids: CASSLFWGQIDYGYTF. CDR3 DNA sequence: TGTGCCAGCAGCTTGTTTTGGGGGCAGATCGACTATGGCTACACCTTC.

The rearrangement links TRBV11-2 to TRBJ2-3; possibly TRBD2 for D (6 bases). In germline, CDR1 is SGHAT, CDR2 FQNNGV. The CDR3 contains 17 residues. Trimming took off 1 base at V and 2 bases at J, with 16 bases between the two ends. In DNA, the CDR3 is TGTGCCAGCAGCTTAGGGGCTAGCGCGATCATCACAGATACGCAGTATTTT. Its translation: CASSLGASAIITDTQYF.

This clone has more than one count but fewer than ten. The chain joins TRBV2 to TRBJ2-1; TRBD2 agrees at 8 bases. V lost 6 bases and J lost 4; bases outside the gene matches: 5. The CDR3 spans 14 residues. Germline loops: CDR1 SNHLY, CDR2 FYNNEI. This CDR3 is CASRAGGGYNEQFF. The CDR3 region has the DNA TGTGCCAGCAGGGCGGGAGGAGGGTACAATGAGCAGTTCTTC.

The chain has TRBV4-1 and TRBJ1-4; tentatively, D is TRBD1 (5 bases). Trimming shortened V by 1 base and J by 7 bases, and 7 bases separated the two germline ends. This CDR3 comprises 13 residues. Germline CDR1 reads MGHRA; CDR2 reads YSYEKL. This CDR3 is CASSQGRGEKLFF. The CDR3 DNA is TGCGCCAGCAGCCAAGGGAGGGGTGAAAAACTGTTTTTT.

The V gene is TRBV19, the J gene TRBJ2-1, with 9 bases fitting TRBD2. After removal of 10 bases from V and 7 bases from J, the junction contained 17 bases not matched to a gene. This CDR3 contains 16 residues. The germline CDR1 and CDR2 sequences are LNHDA and SQIVND (reference sequence). The DNA of the CDR3 is TGTGCCACCAAGAGGGATTCCAGACTAGCGGCTAATGAGCAGTTCTTC. It yields the protein CATKRDSRLAANEQFF. The full variable domain, with the rest looked up from reference TRBV19 and TRBJ2-1, is DGGITQSPKYLFRKEGQNVTLSCEQNLNHDAMYWYRQDPGQGLRLIYYSQIVNDFQKGDIAEGYSVSREKKESFPLTVTSAQKNPTAFYLCATKRDSRLAANEQFFGPGTRLTVL.

This chain connects TRBV2 to TRBJ2-7; 13 bases align to TRBD2. The germline V gene encodes CDR1 SNHLY and CDR2 FYNNEI. The CDR3 has 17 amino acids. V lost 4 bases and J lost 2; bases outside the gene matches: 8. The CDR3, as DNA: TGTGCCAGCAGTGGGACTAGCGGGAGTTTGTCCACCTACGAGCAGTACTTC. Translating gives CASSGTSGSLSTYEQYF. The whole variable domain, filled in from reference TRBV2 and TRBJ2-7, reads EPEVTQTPSHQVTQMGQEVILRCVPISNHLYFYWYRQILGQKVEFLVSFYNNEISEKSEIFDDQFSVERPDGSNFTLKIRSTKLEDSAMYFCASSGTSGSLSTYEQYFGPGTRLTVT.

The chain is built from TRBV28 and TRBJ1-1, with D maybe TRBD1 (5 bases). Germline CDR1 MDHEN, CDR2 SYDVKM. The CDR3 loop spans 14 amino acids. Trimming took 1 base from V and 8 from J, leaving 14 bases between them. CDR3 amino acids: CASSLSLGTLEAFF. The CDR3 DNA sequence: TGTGCCAGCAGTTTATCCCTTGGGACTTTGGAAGCTTTCTTT.

The chain joins TRBV6-1 to TRBJ1-2; 9 nucleotides agree with TRBD1. V lost 0 bases to trimming and J lost 4 bases; unmatched junction nucleotides: 3. The CDR3 contains 15 residues. Germline V CDR1 and CDR2: MNHNS, SASEGT. CDR3 amino acids: CASSEALDRGYGYTF. CDR3 DNA sequence: TGTGCCAGCAGTGAAGCGCTGGACAGGGGCTATGGCTACACCTTC.

The chain employs TRBV28 and TRBJ1-4; possibly TRBD1 for D (5 bases). The CDR3 extends over 17 amino acids. Germline V gene sequence: CDR1 MDHEN, CDR2 SYDVKM. V dropped 5 bases and J dropped 5 bases, with 21 bases sitting between them. Here the CDR3 DNA reads TGTGCCAGCAGTCCCCTCCTGGGGGGACTTGGGAATGAAAAACTGTTTTTT. This translates into CASSPLLGGLGNEKLFF.

This clone has a handful of counts. The genes are TRBV11-2 and TRBJ2-7, with 8 bases identical to TRBD2. The CDR3 runs 14 residues. Germline CDR1 is SGHAT and CDR2 is FQNNGV. Trimming at V came to 5 bases and at J to 2 bases, leaving 5 bases not matched to a gene. CDR3 region: CASSAGLVAYEQYF. The CDR3 bases are TGTGCCAGCAGCGCGGGACTAGTGGCCTACGAGCAGTACTTC.

This rearrangement joins TRBV30 to TRBJ2-5; TRBD2 matches at 8 bases. The ends lost 0 bases at V and 4 bases at J; junction bases unmatched: 4. The CDR3 sequence is 14 residues long. From germline, CDR1 is GTSNPN and CDR2 SVGIG (reference sequence). The CDR3 sequence: CAWSVTSGGETQYF. CDR3 DNA sequence: TGTGCCTGGAGTGTGACCAGCGGGGGAGAGACCCAGTACTTC.

V is TRBV25-1 and J is TRBJ2-2, with no clear D. CDR1 is MGHDK and CDR2 is SYGVNS in the germline V gene. The CDR3 extends over 12 amino acids. V was trimmed by 7 bases and J by 3 bases, leaving 6 bases between them. The CDR3 sequence is CASTYYTGELFF. In DNA, the CDR3 is TGTGCCAGCACCTATTACACCGGGGAGCTGTTTTTT. Variable domain in full (rest from reference TRBV25-1 and TRBJ2-2): EADIYQTPRYLVIGTGKKITLECSQTMGHDKMYWYQQDPGMELHLIHYSYGVNSTEKGDLSSESTVSRIRTEHFPLTLESARPSHTSQYLCASTYYTGELFFGEGSRLTVL.

The chain combines TRBV5-4 with TRBJ1-2, with 8 positions matching TRBD1. This CDR3 spans 15 amino acids. V was clipped by 4 bases and J by 3 bases; unmatched bases: 8. Germline-derived CDR1 and CDR2 are SGHNT and YYREEE (reference sequence). CDR3 sequence reads: CASSTGQGNYYGYTF. The CDR3 DNA follows: TGTGCCAGCAGCACCGGACAGGGAAATTACTATGGCTACACCTTC. The entire variable domain, with the rest obtained from reference TRBV5-4 and TRBJ1-2, is as follows: ETGVTQSPTHLIKTRGQQVTLRCSSQSGHNTVSWYQQALGQGPQFIFQYYREEENGRGNFPPRFSGLQFPNYSSELNVNALELDDSALYLCASSTGQGNYYGYTFGSGTRLTVV.

This clone has more than one count but fewer than ten. V gene TRBV27 combines with J gene TRBJ2-1; no definite D call. The V end was cut by 3 bases, the J end by 12 bases, with 12 bases between. CDR1 is MNHEY and CDR2 is SMNVEV in the germline V gene (reference sequence). CDR3 length: 12 amino acids. CDR3 loop: CASSLREGGQFF. The CDR3 region has the DNA TGTGCCAGCAGTTTGAGAGAAGGCGGGCAGTTCTTC.